A selection of T cell receptor beta chains follows, all from one sample in a study of vaccination and CD4 T cells after COVID-19. These receptors are not linked to any known antigen. MiXCR, run by TCRdb on the PCR reads, gives a single entry per CDR3 protein. The sample records 5,000 to 6,500 distinct CDR3 sequences, about 35% being singletons. The starting material was CD4+ T cells from blood, cultured in vitro, obtained after SARS-CoV-2 vaccination. The receptors here all came from a human donor who had recovered from COVID-19. Both conserved end residues are part of each CDR3. D genes are given only for firm matches. Rows may omit the clone size; those that give it use once, few, many or a size class.

V gene,clone size,D gene,J gene,CDR3 protein,CDR3 DNA
TRBV5-1,-,-,TRBJ1-1,CASSNEISMNTEAFF,TGCGCCAGCAGCAACGAGATTTCAATGAACACTGAAGCTTTCTTT
TRBV7-6,-,-,TRBJ2-7,CASSLGDISYEQYF,TGTGCCAGCAGCTTAGGGGACATCTCCTACGAGCAGTACTTC
TRBV28,-,-,TRBJ1-2,CASSPFQLYGYTF,TGTGCCAGCAGCCCCTTCCAGCTTTATGGCTACACCTTC
TRBV18,-,-,TRBJ2-3,CASSPPSEDTQYF,TGTGCCAGCTCACCACCGAGCGAAGATACGCAGTATTTT
TRBV24-1,-,-,TRBJ1-3,CATSDLDRDTDHASGNTIYF,TGTGCCACCAGTGATTTGGACCGGGACACAGATCATGCCTCAGGAAACACCATATATTTT
TRBV7-9,-,TRBD2,TRBJ2-1,CASSLRPRLAGGYNEQFF,TGTGCCAGCAGCCTTCGACCCAGACTAGCGGGGGGCTACAATGAGCAGTTCTTC
TRBV7-9,-,-,TRBJ1-1,CASSLFAGDTEAFF,TGTGCCAGCAGCTTATTCGCAGGGGACACTGAAGCTTTCTTT
TRBV20-1,few,-,TRBJ1-5,CSALSGPQHF,TGCAGTGCCCTGTCGGGGCCCCAGCATTTT
TRBV20-1,few,-,TRBJ2-3,CSGKFSGMDRTQYF,TGCAGTGGAAAGTTTTCCGGGATGGACCGTACGCAGTATTTT
TRBV20-1,-,TRBD2,TRBJ2-7,CSARDRTSGRDEQYF,TGCAGTGCTAGAGATCGGACTAGCGGGAGGGACGAGCAGTACTTC
TRBV2,few,-,TRBJ2-7,CASSPQGYEQYF,TGTGCCAGCAGTCCCCAGGGGTACGAGCAGTACTTC
TRBV28,-,TRBD1,TRBJ2-3,CASSPLTGASTDTQYF,TGTGCCAGCAGTCCATTGACAGGGGCGAGCACAGATACGCAGTATTTT
TRBV6-5,medium-sized,TRBD1,TRBJ2-5,CASSYLTGGRETQYF,TGTGCCAGCAGTTACCTAACAGGGGGCAGGGAGACCCAGTACTTC
TRBV2,-,-,TRBJ2-7,CASRRTPSYEQYF,TGTGCCAGCAGGAGAACACCCTCCTACGAGCAGTACTTC
TRBV19,-,TRBD2,TRBJ2-7,CASSTTTLSGKQYF,TGTGCCAGTAGCACTACAACCCTTAGCGGGAAGCAGTACTTC
TRBV10-2,-,TRBD2,TRBJ2-7,CASTPSGVYEQYF,TGCGCCAGCACCCCCAGCGGGGTCTACGAGCAGTACTTC
TRBV9,-,TRBD1,TRBJ2-5,CASSVAGTAQETQYF,TGTGCCAGCAGCGTAGCTGGGACAGCTCAAGAGACCCAGTACTTC
TRBV7-2,-,-,TRBJ2-2,CASSLVPNTGELFF,TGTGCCAGCAGCTTAGTCCCGAACACCGGGGAGCTGTTTTTT
TRBV20-1,-,TRBD1,TRBJ2-7,CSARGTGAIDEQYF,TGCAGTGCTAGGGGGACAGGGGCAATAGACGAGCAGTACTTC
TRBV7-9,few,-,TRBJ1-1,CASRVTGRGEEAFF,TGTGCCAGCAGAGTCACGGGCCGGGGTGAAGAAGCTTTCTTT
TRBV11-2,-,-,TRBJ1-6,CASSSTRGGPANSPLHF,TGTGCCAGCAGCTCCACCCGGGGTGGGCCGGCTAATTCACCCCTCCACTTT
TRBV7-6,-,TRBD1,TRBJ1-3,CASSSRARTGGGNTIYF,TGTGCCAGCAGCTCCCGTGCCCGGACAGGGGGTGGAAACACCATATATTTT
TRBV6-1,-,-,TRBJ1-2,CASSESRTRAEGYTF,TGTGCCAGCAGTGAAAGTAGGACAAGGGCGGAAGGCTACACCTTC
TRBV6-1,few,TRBD2,TRBJ2-3,CASSQRLAGVKDTQYF,TGTGCCAGCAGTCAAAGACTAGCGGGAGTTAAAGATACGCAGTATTTT
TRBV20-1,few,-,TRBJ1-5,CSASLTVNQPQHF,TGCAGTGCTAGTCTAACAGTCAATCAGCCCCAGCATTTT
TRBV30,few,-,TRBJ1-5,CAWSPLGQPQHF,TGTGCCTGGAGTCCCCTTGGGCAGCCCCAGCATTTT
TRBV6-5,-,-,TRBJ1-5,CASSSREGRQPQHF,TGTGCCAGCAGTTCCCGGGAGGGGCGGCAGCCCCAGCATTTT
TRBV20-1,few,-,TRBJ2-7,CSASSSYEQYF,TGCAGTGCGAGTAGCAGCTACGAGCAGTACTTC
TRBV7-8,-,TRBD1,TRBJ1-2,CASSPRTGGVFGYTF,TGTGCCAGCAGCCCCAGGACAGGGGGAGTATTCGGCTACACCTTC
TRBV7-9,medium-sized,TRBD1,TRBJ2-2,CASSLAGTGDTGELFF,TGTGCCAGCAGCTTAGCAGGGACAGGGGACACCGGGGAGCTGTTTTTT
TRBV21-1,-,-,TRBJ2-2,CASNNPSQDRPTGELFF,TGTGCCAGCAACAACCCTTCGCAGGACAGACCTACCGGGGAGCTGTTTTTT
TRBV2,-,-,TRBJ2-7,CASSEDGGVYEQYF,TGTGCCAGCAGTGAAGACGGCGGGGTCTACGAGCAGTACTTC
TRBV6-1,few,TRBD2,TRBJ2-3,CASMETSGVDTQYF,TGTGCCAGCATGGAGACTAGCGGGGTAGATACGCAGTATTTT
TRBV19,few,TRBD2,TRBJ2-3,CASSPRQRGGDTQYF,TGTGCCAGTAGTCCCCGTCAGCGGGGCGGGGATACGCAGTATTTT
TRBV4-3,-,-,TRBJ2-7,CASSQERQPHYEQYF,TGCGCCAGCAGCCAAGAAAGACAGCCTCATTACGAGCAGTACTTC
TRBV20-1,-,-,TRBJ2-2,CSAQGPGELFF,TGCAGTGCCCAAGGACCCGGGGAGCTGTTTTTT
TRBV7-9,few,-,TRBJ1-2,CASRPRGGEGYTF,TGTGCCAGCAGACCACGGGGGGGTGAGGGCTACACCTTC